Each of the 2 T cell receptor beta chains below was sequenced from the same sample in a study of T cell repertoires in cytomegalovirus infection. No antigen has been identified for these receptors. TCRdb reprocessed the reads via MiXCR and lists one record per CDR3 protein. The data contain a few hundred thousand distinct CDR3 sequences, about 29% of them singletons. The sequencing here drew on cultured PBMCs, taken from culture after CMV antigen stimulation. These receptors were obtained from a human donor in good health (CMV status not recorded). Some clones in this sample may be carry-over from other donors' samples.

The DNA for the CDR3 is TGCAGTGCTAGACTAGCGGTTCCTCGTGATGAGCAGTTCTTC. Protein product: CSARLAVPRDEQFF. The chain carries TRBV20-1 and TRBJ2-1; 7 positions match TRBD2. Germline-derived CDR1 and CDR2 are DFQATT and SNEGSKA (reference sequence). V trimming: 2 bases; J trimming: 8 bases; junction bases outside the gene matches: 9. CDR3 length: 14 amino acids.

This clonotype has just a few counts. The chain carries TRBV28 and TRBJ1-5; 7 bases line up with TRBD1. This CDR3 has 16 amino acids. With V trimmed by 6 bases and J by 6 bases, 14 bases remained unmatched. Looked up from germline, CDR1 is MDHEN and CDR2 is SYDVKM. The CDR3 is CASRDSGQDRFQPQHF. Here the CDR3 DNA reads TGTGCCAGCAGGGATTCTGGACAGGACCGATTTCAGCCCCAGCATTTT.